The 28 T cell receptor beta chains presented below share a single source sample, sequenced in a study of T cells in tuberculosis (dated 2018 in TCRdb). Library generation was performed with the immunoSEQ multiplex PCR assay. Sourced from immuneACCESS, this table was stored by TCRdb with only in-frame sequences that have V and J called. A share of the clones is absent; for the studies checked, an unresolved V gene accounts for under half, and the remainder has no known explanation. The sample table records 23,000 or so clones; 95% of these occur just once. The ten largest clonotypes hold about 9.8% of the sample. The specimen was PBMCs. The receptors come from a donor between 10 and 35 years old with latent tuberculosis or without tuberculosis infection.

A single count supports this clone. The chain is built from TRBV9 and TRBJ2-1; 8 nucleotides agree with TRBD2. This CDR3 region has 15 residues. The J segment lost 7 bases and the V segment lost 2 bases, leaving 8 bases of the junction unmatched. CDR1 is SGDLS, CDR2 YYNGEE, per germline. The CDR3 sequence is CASSVGRGGRNEQFF. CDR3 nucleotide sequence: TGTGCCAGCAGCGTGGGTCGGGGGGGCCGAAATGAGCAGTTCTTC.

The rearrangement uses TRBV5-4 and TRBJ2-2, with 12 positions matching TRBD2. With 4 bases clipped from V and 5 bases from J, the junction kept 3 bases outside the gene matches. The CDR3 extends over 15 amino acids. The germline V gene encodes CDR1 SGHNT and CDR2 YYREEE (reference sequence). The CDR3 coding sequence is TGTGCCAGCAGCCCGACTAGCGGGGGAACCGGGGAGCTGTTTTTT. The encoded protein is CASSPTSGGTGELFF.

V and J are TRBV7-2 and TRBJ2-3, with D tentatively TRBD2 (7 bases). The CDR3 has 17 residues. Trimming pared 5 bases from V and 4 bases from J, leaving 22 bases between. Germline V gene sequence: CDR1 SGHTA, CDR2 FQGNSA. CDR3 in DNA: TGTGCCAGCAGCCTCTCCAACGGGGGCCGGGGGGCAGATACGCAGTATTTT. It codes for CASSLSNGGRGADTQYF.

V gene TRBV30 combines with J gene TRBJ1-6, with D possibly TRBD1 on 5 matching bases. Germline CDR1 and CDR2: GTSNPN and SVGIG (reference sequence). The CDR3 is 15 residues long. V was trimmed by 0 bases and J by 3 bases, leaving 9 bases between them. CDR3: CAWSVPDNYNSPLHF. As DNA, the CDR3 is TGTGCCTGGAGTGTACCGGACAACTATAATTCACCCCTCCACTTT.

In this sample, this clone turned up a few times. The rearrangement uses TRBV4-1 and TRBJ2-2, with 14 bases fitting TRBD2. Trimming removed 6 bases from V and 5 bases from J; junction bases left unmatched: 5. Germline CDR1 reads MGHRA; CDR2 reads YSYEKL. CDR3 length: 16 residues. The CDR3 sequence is CASRRGLAGGTGELFF. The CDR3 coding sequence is TGCGCCAGCAGACGTGGACTAGCGGGGGGAACCGGGGAGCTGTTTTTT.

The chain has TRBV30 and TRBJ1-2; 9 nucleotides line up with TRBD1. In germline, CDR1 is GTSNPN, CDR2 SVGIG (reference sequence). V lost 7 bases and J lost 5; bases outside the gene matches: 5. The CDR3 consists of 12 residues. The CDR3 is CASKDRGYGYTF. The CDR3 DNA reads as TGTGCCTCAAAGGACAGGGGATATGGCTACACCTTC. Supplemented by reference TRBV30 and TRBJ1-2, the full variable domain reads SQTIHQWPATLVQPVGSPLSLECTVEGTSNPNLYWYRQAAGRGLQLLFYSVGIGQISSEVPQNLSASRPQDRQFILSSKKLLLSDSGFYLCASKDRGYGYTFGSGTRLTVV.

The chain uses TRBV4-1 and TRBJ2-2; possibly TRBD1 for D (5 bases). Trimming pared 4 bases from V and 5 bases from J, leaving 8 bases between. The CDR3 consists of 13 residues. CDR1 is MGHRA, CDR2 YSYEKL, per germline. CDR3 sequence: CASSPQGTGELFF. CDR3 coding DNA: TGCGCCAGCAGCCCGCAGGGAACCGGGGAGCTGTTTTTT.

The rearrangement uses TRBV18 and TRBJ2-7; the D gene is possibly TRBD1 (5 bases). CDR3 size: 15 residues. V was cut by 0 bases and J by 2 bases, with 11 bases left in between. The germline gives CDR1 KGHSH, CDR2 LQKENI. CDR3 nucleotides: TGTGCCAGCTCACCACCGGTCACAGGAACCTACGAGCAGTACTTC. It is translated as CASSPPVTGTYEQYF. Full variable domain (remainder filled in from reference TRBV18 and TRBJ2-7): NAGVMQNPRHLVRRRGQEARLRCSPMKGHSHVYWYRQLPEEGLKFMVYLQKENIIDESGMPKERFSAEFPKEGPSILRIQQVVRGDSAAYFCASSPPVTGTYEQYFGPGTRLTVT.

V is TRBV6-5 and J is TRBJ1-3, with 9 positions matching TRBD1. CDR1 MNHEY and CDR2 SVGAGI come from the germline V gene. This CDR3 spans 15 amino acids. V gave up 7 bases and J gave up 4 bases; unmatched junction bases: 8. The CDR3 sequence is CASTRGTGFGNTIYF. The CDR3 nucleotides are TGTGCCAGCACCCGCGGGACAGGGTTCGGAAACACCATATATTTT.

The CDR3 nucleotides are TGTGCCAGCTCCCTCACAGGGGGCAATCAGCCCCAGCATTTT. Translating it yields CASSLTGGNQPQHF. The genes are TRBV18 and TRBJ1-5; 7 bases match TRBD1. The V gene end was trimmed by 6 bases and the J gene end by 2 bases; junction bases not matched to a gene: 4. The CDR3 loop spans 14 amino acids. CDR1 and CDR2 from the germline V gene are KGHSH and LQKENI.

The CDR3 DNA sequence: TGCGCCAGCAGCCTCTCGGACAGTTACACAGATACGCAGTATTTT. Its protein product is CASSLSDSYTDTQYF. This chain links TRBV5-1 with TRBJ2-3; D is perhaps TRBD1 (6 bases). Germline V CDR1 and CDR2: SGHRS, YFSETQ. CDR3 length: 15 amino acids. V was clipped by 4 bases and J by 2 bases, with 14 bases between them. Supplemented by reference TRBV5-1 and TRBJ2-3, the full variable domain reads KAGVTQTPRYLIKTRGQQVTLSCSPISGHRSVSWYQQTPGQGLQFLFEYFSETQRNKGNFPGRFSGRQFSNSRSEMNVSTLELGDSALYLCASSLSDSYTDTQYFGPGTRLTVL.

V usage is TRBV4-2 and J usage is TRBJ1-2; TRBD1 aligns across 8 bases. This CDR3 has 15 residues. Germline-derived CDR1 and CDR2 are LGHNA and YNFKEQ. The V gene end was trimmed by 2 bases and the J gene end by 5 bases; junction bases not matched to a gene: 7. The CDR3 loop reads CASSQPGQAIYGYTF. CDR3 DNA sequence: TGTGCCAGCAGCCAACCGGGACAGGCGATTTATGGCTACACCTTC.

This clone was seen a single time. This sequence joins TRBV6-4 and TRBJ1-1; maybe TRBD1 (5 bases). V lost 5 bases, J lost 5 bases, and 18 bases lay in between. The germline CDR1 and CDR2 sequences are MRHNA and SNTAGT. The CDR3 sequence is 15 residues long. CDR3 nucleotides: TGTGCCAGCAGTCCCCAGGGATCCCCGAGGACTGAAGCTTTCTTT. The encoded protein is CASSPQGSPRTEAFF.

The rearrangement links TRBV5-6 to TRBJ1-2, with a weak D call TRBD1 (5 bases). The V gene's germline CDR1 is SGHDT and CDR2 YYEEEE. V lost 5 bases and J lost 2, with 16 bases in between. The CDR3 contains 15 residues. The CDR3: CASRQDWGDNYGYTF. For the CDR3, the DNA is TGTGCCAGCAGACAGGATTGGGGCGACAACTATGGCTACACCTTC.

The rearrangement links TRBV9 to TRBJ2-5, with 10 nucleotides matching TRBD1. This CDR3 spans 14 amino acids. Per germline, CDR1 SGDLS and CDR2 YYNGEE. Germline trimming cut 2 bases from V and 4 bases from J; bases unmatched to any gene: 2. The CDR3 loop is CASSVDRGGETQYF. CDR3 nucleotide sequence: TGTGCCAGCAGCGTGGACAGGGGGGGAGAGACCCAGTACTTC.

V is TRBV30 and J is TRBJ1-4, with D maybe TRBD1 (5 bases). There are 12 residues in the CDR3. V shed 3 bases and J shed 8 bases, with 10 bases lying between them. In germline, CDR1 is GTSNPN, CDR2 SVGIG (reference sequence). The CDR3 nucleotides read TGTGCCTGGAGCTTCAGGGAAGAAAAACTGTTTTTT. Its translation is CAWSFREEKLFF.

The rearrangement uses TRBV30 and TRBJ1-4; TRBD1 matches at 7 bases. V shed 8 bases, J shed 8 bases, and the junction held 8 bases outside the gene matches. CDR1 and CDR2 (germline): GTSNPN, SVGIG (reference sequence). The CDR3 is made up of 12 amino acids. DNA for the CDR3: TGTGCCGGGGGACAGTTTGTGGAAAAACTGTTTTTT. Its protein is CAGGQFVEKLFF.

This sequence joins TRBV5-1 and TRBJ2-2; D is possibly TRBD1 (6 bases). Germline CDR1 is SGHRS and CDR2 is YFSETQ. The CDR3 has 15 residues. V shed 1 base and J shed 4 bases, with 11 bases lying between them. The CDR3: CASSLYRVTTGELFF. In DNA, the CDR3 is TGCGCCAGCAGCTTGTACAGGGTGACCACCGGGGAGCTGTTTTTT.

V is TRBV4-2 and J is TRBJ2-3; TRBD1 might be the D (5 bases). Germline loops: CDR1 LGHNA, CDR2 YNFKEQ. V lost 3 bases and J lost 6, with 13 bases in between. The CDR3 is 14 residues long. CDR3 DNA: TGTGCCAGCAGCCAGGGGCCCCACTCGGATACGCAGTATTTT. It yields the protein CASSQGPHSDTQYF.

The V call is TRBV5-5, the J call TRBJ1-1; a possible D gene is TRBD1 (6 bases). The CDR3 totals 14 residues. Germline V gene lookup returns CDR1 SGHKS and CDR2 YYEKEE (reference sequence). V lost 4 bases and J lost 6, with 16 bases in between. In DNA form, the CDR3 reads TGTGCCAGCAGCGCTACCCCAGGGGTCCCTGAAGCTTTCTTT. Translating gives CASSATPGVPEAFF.

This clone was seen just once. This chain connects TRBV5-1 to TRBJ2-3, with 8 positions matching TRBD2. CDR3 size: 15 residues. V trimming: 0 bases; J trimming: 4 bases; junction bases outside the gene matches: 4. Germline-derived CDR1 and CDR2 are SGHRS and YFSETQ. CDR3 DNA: TGCGCCAGCAGCTTGGGCGGGGGGCGTGCAGATACGCAGTATTTT. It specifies CASSLGGGRADTQYF.

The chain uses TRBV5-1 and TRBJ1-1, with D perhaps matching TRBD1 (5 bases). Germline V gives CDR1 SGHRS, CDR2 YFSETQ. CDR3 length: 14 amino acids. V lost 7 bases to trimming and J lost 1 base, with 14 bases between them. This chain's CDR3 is CASSSRAGNTEAFF. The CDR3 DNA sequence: TGCGCCAGCTCGTCCAGGGCCGGGAACACTGAAGCTTTCTTT.

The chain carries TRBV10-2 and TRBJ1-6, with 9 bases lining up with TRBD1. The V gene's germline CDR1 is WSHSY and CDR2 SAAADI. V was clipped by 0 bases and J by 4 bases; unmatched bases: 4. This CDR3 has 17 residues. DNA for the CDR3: TGCGCCAGCAGTGAGTCCGTGGGGACAGGGTATAATTCACCCCTCCACTTT. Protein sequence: CASSESVGTGYNSPLHF.

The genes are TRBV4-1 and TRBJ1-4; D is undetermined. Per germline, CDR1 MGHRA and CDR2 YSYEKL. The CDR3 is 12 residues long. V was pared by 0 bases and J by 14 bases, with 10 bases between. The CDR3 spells CASSQDSGSLFF. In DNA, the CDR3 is TGCGCCAGCAGCCAAGATAGTGGGAGCCTGTTTTTT.

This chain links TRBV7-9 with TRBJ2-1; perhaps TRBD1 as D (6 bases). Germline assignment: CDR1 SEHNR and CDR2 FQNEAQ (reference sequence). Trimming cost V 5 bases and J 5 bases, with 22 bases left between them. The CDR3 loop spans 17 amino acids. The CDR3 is CASSGRGGWTVDNEQFF. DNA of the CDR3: TGTGCCAGCAGCGGAAGAGGTGGTTGGACAGTGGACAATGAGCAGTTCTTC.

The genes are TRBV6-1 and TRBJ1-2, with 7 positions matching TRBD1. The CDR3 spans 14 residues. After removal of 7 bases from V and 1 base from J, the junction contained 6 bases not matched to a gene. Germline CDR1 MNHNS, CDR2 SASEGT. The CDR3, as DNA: TGTGCCAGCATCGGACAGGTAGTTAACTATGGCTACACCTTC. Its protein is CASIGQVVNYGYTF.

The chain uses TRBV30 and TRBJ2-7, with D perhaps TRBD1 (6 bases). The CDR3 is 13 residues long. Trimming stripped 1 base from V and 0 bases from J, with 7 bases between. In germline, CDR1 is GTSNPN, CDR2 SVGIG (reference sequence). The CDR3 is CAWSGDISYEQYF. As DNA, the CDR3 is TGTGCCTGGAGTGGGGACATCTCCTACGAGCAGTACTTC.

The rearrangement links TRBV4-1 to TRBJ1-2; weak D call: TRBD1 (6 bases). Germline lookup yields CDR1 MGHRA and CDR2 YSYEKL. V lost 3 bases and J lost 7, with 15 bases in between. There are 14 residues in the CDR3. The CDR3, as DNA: TGCGCCAGCAGCCAGGGGCAGGGGTTGAGTGGCTACACCTTC. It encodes CASSQGQGLSGYTF.